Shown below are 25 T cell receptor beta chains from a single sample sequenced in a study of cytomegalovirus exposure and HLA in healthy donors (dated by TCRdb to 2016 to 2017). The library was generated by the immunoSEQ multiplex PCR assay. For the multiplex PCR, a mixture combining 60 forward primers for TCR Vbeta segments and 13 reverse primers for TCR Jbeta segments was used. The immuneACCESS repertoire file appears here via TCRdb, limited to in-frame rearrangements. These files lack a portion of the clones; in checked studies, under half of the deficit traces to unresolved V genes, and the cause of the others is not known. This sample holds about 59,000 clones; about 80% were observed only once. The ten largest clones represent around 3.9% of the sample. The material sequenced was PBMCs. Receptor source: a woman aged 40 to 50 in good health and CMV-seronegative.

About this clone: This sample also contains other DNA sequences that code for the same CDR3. CDR3 residues: CASSSGGIAGGLSYEQYF. The CDR3 DNA reads TGTGCCAGCAGTTCCGGGGGGATAGCGGGAGGGCTCTCCTACGAGCAGTACTTC. The chain carries TRBV27 and TRBJ2-7, with 11 nucleotides matching TRBD2. Germline CDR1 is MNHEY and CDR2 is SMNVEV (reference sequence). This CDR3 has 18 residues. V was clipped by 4 bases and J by 0 bases; unmatched bases: 11.

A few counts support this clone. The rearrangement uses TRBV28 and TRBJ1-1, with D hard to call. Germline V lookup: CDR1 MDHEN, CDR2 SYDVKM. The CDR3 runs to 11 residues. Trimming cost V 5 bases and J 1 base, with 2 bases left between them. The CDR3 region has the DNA TGTGCCAGCAGTCAGAACACTGAAGCTTTCTTT. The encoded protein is CASSQNTEAFF.

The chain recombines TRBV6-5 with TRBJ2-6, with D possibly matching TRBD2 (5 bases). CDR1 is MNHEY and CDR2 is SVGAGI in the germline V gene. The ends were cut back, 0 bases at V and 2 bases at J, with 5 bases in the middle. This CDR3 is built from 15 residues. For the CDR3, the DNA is TGTGCCAGCAGTTACTCGACTACTGGGGCCAACGTCCTGACTTTC. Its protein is CASSYSTTGANVLTF.

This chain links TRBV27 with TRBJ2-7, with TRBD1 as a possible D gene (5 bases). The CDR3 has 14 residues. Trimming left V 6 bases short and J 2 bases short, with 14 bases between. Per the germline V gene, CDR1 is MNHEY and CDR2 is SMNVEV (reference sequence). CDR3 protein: CASSSQALPYEQYF. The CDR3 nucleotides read TGTGCCAGCAGCTCACAGGCACTCCCCTACGAGCAGTACTTC.

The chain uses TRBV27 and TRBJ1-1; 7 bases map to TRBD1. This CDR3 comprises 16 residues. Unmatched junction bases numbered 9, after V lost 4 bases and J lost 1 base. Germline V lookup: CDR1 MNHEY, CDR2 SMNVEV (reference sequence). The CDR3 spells CASSSITSGGNTEAFF. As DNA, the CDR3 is TGTGCCAGCAGTTCGATAACCTCAGGGGGGAACACTGAAGCTTTCTTT.

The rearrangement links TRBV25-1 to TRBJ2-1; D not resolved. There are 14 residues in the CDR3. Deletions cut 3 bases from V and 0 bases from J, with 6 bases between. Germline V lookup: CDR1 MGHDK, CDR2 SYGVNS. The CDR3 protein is CASSESSSYNEQFF. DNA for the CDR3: TGTGCCAGCAGTGAGTCCAGCTCCTACAATGAGCAGTTCTTC. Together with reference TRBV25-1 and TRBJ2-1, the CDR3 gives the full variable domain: EADIYQTPRYLVIGTGKKITLECSQTMGHDKMYWYQQDPGMELHLIHYSYGVNSTEKGDLSSESTVSRIRTEHFPLTLESARPSHTSQYLCASSESSSYNEQFFGPGTRLTVL.

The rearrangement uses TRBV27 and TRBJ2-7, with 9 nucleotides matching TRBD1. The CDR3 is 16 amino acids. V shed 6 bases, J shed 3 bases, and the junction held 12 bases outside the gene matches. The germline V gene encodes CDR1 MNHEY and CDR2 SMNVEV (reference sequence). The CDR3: CASRIRTGTGYYEQYF. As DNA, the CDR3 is TGTGCCAGCAGAATTCGGACCGGGACAGGGTACTACGAGCAGTACTTC.

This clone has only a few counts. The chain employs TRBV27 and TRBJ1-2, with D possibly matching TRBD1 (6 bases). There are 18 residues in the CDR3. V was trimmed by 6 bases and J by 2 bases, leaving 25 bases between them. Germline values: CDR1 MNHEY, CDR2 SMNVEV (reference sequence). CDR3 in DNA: TGTGCCAGCAGAGCCCGGACAGAGAGTCTGAAGAAAAACTATGGCTACACCTTC. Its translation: CASRARTESLKKNYGYTF.

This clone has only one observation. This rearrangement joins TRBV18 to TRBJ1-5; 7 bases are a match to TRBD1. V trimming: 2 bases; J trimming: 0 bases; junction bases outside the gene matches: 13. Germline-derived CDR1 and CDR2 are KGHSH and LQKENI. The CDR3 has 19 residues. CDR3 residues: CASSPWGPGQPNSNQPQHF. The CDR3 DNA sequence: TGTGCCAGCTCACCATGGGGTCCGGGACAGCCGAATAGCAATCAGCCCCAGCATTTT.

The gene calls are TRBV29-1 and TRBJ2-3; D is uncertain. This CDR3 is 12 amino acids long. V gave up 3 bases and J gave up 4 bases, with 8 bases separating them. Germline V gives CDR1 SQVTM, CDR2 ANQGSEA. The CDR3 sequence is CSVEFAADTQYF. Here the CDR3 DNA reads TGCAGCGTTGAGTTTGCAGCAGATACGCAGTATTTT.

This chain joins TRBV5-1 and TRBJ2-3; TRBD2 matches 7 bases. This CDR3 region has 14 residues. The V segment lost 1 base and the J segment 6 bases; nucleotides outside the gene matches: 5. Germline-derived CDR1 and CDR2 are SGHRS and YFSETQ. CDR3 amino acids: CASSLLAGVDTQYF. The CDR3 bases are TGCGCCAGCAGCTTGTTGGCGGGAGTTGATACGCAGTATTTT.

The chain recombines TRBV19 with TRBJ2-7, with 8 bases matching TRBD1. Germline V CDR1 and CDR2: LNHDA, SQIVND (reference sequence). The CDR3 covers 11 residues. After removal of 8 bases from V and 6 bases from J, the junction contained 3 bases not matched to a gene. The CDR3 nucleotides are TGTGCCAGTTCCGACAGGGGCGAGCAGTACTTC. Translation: CASSDRGEQYF.

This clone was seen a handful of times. The CDR3 region has the DNA TGTGCCAGCAGTGAATTGCAGGGGGTAGGGGCAGATACGCAGTATTTT. Its protein product is CASSELQGVGADTQYF. This chain links TRBV6-1 with TRBJ2-3; 7 bases match TRBD1. V lost 2 bases, J lost 4 bases, and 9 bases stayed unmatched. Germline CDR1 is MNHNS and CDR2 is SASEGT. The CDR3 is 16 residues long.

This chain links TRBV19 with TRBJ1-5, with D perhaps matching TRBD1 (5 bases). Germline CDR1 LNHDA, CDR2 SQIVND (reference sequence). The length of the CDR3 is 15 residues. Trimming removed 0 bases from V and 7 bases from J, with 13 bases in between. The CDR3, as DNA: TGTGCCAGTAGTATAGACAGGGTAGGCTCGCAGCCCCAGCATTTT. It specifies CASSIDRVGSQPQHF.

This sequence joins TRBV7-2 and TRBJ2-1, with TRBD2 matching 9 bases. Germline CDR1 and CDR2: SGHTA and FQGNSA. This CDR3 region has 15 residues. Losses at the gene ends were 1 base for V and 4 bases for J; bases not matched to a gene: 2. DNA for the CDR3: TGTGCCAGCAGCTTAGATAGCGGGAGTTACAATGAGCAGTTCTTC. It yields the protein CASSLDSGSYNEQFF. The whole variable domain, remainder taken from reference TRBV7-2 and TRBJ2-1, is GAGVSQSPSNKVTEKGKDVELRCDPISGHTALYWYRQSLGQGLEFLIYFQGNSAPDKSGLPSDRFSAERTGGSVSTLTIQRTQQEDSAVYLCASSLDSGSYNEQFFGPGTRLTVL.

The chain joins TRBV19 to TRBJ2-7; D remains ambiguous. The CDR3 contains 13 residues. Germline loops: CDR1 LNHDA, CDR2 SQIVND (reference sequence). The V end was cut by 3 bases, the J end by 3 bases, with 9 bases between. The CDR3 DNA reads TGTGCCAGTAGTATGAACGGCGGCTACGAGCAGTACTTC. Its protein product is CASSMNGGYEQYF. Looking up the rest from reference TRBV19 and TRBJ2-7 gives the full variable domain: DGGITQSPKYLFRKEGQNVTLSCEQNLNHDAMYWYRQDPGQGLRLIYYSQIVNDFQKGDIAEGYSVSREKKESFPLTVTSAQKNPTAFYLCASSMNGGYEQYFGPGTRLTVT.

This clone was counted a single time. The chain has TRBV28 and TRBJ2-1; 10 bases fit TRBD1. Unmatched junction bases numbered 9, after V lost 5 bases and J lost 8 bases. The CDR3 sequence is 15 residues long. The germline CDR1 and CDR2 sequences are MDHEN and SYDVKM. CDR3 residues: CASSLGTGEGDEQFF. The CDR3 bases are TGTGCCAGCAGTCTCGGGACAGGGGAGGGGGATGAGCAGTTCTTC.

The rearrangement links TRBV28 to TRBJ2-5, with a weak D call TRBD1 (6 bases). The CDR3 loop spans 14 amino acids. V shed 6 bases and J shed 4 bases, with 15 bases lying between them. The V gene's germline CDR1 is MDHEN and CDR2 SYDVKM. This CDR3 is CASRPQGNGETQYF. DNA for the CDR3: TGTGCCAGCAGGCCCCAGGGGAACGGAGAGACCCAGTACTTC.

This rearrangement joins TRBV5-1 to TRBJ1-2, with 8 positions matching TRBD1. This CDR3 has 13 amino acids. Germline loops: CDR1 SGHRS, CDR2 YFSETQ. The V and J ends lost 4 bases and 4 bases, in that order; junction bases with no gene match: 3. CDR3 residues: CASSTGTGYGYTF. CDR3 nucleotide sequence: TGCGCCAGCAGCACCGGGACAGGCTATGGCTACACCTTC.

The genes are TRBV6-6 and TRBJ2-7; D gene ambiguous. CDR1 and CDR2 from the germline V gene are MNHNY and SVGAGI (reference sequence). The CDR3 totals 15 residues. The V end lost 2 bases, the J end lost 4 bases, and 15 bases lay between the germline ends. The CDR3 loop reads CASSYVGTGEYEQYF. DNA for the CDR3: TGTGCCAGCAGTTACGTGGGCACTGGTGAATACGAGCAGTACTTC.

The CDR3 coding sequence is TGTGCCAGCAGCTTAGGGGGGTGGGGACAGGTGAACACCGGGGAGCTGTTTTTT. It yields the protein CASSLGGWGQVNTGELFF. This sequence joins TRBV11-3 and TRBJ2-2; TRBD1 aligns across 8 bases. Germline CDR1 is SGHNT and CDR2 is YENEEA. The CDR3 covers 18 residues. Unmatched junction bases numbered 8, after V lost 1 base and J lost 1 base.

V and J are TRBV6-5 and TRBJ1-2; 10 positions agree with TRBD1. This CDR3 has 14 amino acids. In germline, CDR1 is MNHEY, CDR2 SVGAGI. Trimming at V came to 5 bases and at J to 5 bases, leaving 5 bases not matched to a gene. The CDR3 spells CASSTRQGAYGYTF. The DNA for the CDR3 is TGTGCCAGCAGTACTCGACAGGGGGCGTATGGCTACACCTTC.

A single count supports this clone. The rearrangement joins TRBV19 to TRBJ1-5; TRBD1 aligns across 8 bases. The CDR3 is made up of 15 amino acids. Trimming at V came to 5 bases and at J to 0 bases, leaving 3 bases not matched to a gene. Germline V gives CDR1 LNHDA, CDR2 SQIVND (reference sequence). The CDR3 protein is CASSRTGSSNQPQHF. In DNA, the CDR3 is TGTGCCAGTAGTCGGACAGGGAGTAGCAATCAGCCCCAGCATTTT.

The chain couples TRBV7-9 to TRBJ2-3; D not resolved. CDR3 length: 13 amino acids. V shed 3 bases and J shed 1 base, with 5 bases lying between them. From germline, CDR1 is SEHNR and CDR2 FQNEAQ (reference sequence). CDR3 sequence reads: CASSLQGTDTQYF. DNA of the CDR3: TGTGCCAGCAGCTTGCAGGGCACAGATACGCAGTATTTT.

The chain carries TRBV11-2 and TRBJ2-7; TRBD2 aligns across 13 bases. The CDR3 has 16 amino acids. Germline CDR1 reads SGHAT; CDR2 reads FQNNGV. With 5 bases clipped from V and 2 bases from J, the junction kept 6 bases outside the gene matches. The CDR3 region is CASSVTGLAGPYEQYF. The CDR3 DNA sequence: TGTGCCAGCAGCGTGACGGGACTAGCGGGACCCTACGAGCAGTACTTC.